This T cell receptor (beta chain) originates from a study of blood T cell repertoires in COVID-19. About the study: COVID-19 samples from acute and convalescent phases originated in the United States, Italy and Spain. T cells, B-cell-depleted T cells, or PBMCs provided the cDNA or gDNA that served as material.

Germline lookup yields CDR1 SGHDT and CDR2 YYEEEE. V dropped 4 bases and J dropped 1 base, with 14 bases sitting between them. This CDR3 contains 16 residues. In the study's own analysis: Reference gene primer amplification in the assay estimated nucleated cell counts. Here immunoSEQ multiplex PCR was the method, and the copy in TCRdb shows in-frame clones only, minus some. The V and J calls and clone size are taken from that table; D and trimming were inferred from the DNA. The data show 30,000 to 45,000 clones, 87% seen once. Input material: peripheral blood. The rearrangement links TRBV5-6 to TRBJ2-2; D may be TRBD1 (6 bases). This sequence was found in a human donor in a cohort sampled during active COVID-19. CDR3 in amino acids: CASSGTGTQNTGELFF. DNA of the CDR3: TGTGCCAGCAGCGGAACCGGGACACAGAACACCGGGGAGCTGTTTTTT.